Sequencing of this T cell receptor (beta chain) was carried out in a study of TIL therapy for anti-PD-1-resistant metastatic lung cancer. Described time point: pre-treatment sample, taken before nivolumab and TIL therapy. Sequencing used immunoSEQ v3. Sequencing was performed with immunoSEQ multiplex PCR; in TCRdb, only in-frame clones are kept and a portion is missing. In the table there are approximately 60,000 clones, around 67% of which are singletons. The sample was blood, taken at baseline. The source of this sequence is a person aged 25-85 years with non-small cell lung cancer.

The CDR3 spells CSGDEGGANGYTF. Here the CDR3 DNA reads TGCAGCGGGGACGAGGGAGGGGCGAATGGCTACACCTTC. This rearrangement joins TRBV29-1 to TRBJ1-2, with D perhaps matching TRBD1 (5 bases). Deletions cut 7 bases from V and 6 bases from J, with 18 bases between. Germline V gene lookup returns CDR1 SQVTM and CDR2 ANQGSEA. The CDR3 length is 13 residues.